Presented here are 20 T cell receptor beta chains from one specimen sequenced in a study of T cells in Graves' hyperthyroidism and ophthalmopathy. RNA transcripts gave rise to amplified TCR beta CDR3 regions. The TCR CDR3 was amplified in a first-round RT-PCR using the HTBI primer set. TCRdb reanalysed the multiplex PCR reads using MiXCR and keeps one entry per CDR3 protein. The sample contains more than 300,000 distinct CDR3 sequences, approximately 18% of which appear only once. The sample consisted of blood. These receptor sequences come from a man younger than 30 with Graves' ophthalmopathy.

This clonotype was seen ten or more times. CDR3 bases: TGTGCCAGCAGCTTGGTTAGCGGGGGGTCCAATGAGCAGTTCTTC. It translates to CASSLVSGGSNEQFF. This chain connects TRBV5-4 to TRBJ2-1; 10 nucleotides match TRBD2. CDR1 and CDR2 (germline): SGHNT, YYREEE (reference sequence). CDR3 length: 15 amino acids. The J segment lost 6 bases and the V segment lost 0 bases, leaving 3 bases of the junction unmatched.

In this sample, this clonotype turned up many times. The V call is TRBV7-9, the J call TRBJ2-3; D is perhaps TRBD1 or TRBD2 (5 bases each). The CDR3 covers 16 residues. The V and J ends lost 1 base and 2 bases respectively, with 13 bases between them. CDR1 and CDR2 (germline): SEHNR, FQNEAQ (reference sequence). The CDR3 sequence: CASSLGGGGPTDTQYF. Written as DNA, the CDR3 is TGTGCCAGCAGCTTAGGTGGTGGGGGACCCACAGATACGCAGTATTTT.

This clonotype was counted many times. This sequence joins TRBV2 and TRBJ2-6; no clear D gene. Germline V gene lookup returns CDR1 SNHLY and CDR2 FYNNEI. Trimming shortened V by 6 bases and J by 0 bases, and 9 bases separated the two germline ends. The CDR3 runs to 15 residues. CDR3 nucleotides: TGTGCCAGCAGGCTCGACATCTCTGGGGCCAACGTCCTGACTTTC. Residues: CASRLDISGANVLTF.

This sequence joins TRBV28 and TRBJ1-4; D is possibly TRBD1 (5 bases). V was shortened by 5 bases and J by 8 bases, with 18 bases between the two germline ends. Germline loops: CDR1 MDHEN, CDR2 SYDVKM. The CDR3 spans 15 residues. CDR3 loop: CASSPGGRTTEKLFF. CDR3 nucleotides: TGTGCCAGCAGTCCCGGGGGTAGAACGACCGAAAAACTGTTTTTT.

This clonotype showed up many times. This rearrangement joins TRBV9 to TRBJ2-3, with TRBD2 matching 10 bases. The CDR3 covers 16 residues. J lost 3 bases, V lost 0 bases, and 4 bases had no gene match. Germline V lookup: CDR1 SGDLS, CDR2 YYNGEE. The CDR3 loop is CASSVESGGATDTQYF. CDR3 DNA sequence: TGTGCCAGCAGCGTAGAGAGCGGGGGGGCAACAGATACGCAGTATTTT.

The sample holds many counts of this clonotype. For the CDR3, the DNA is TGCAGTGCAGAGGGGCTCCTAACGAATAGCAATCAGCCCCAGCATTTT. It yields the protein CSAEGLLTNSNQPQHF. This chain joins TRBV20-1 and TRBJ1-5; tentatively, D is TRBD1 (5 bases). The V end was cut by 6 bases, the J end by 0 bases, with 18 bases between. Germline CDR1 is DFQATT and CDR2 is SNEGSKA (reference sequence). The CDR3 has 16 residues.

This clonotype showed up many times. The V gene is TRBV7-3, the J gene TRBJ2-3; tentative D call: TRBD1 (6 bases). In germline, CDR1 is SGHTA, CDR2 FQGTGA. The CDR3 covers 15 residues. Trimming removed 5 bases at V and 1 base at J, with 13 bases between. In DNA, the CDR3 is TGTGCCAGCAGCCAGACAGGTTATGGCACAGATACGCAGTATTTT. This translates into CASSQTGYGTDTQYF.

This clonotype was recorded at least ten times. V and J are TRBV2 and TRBJ2-1, with no clear D. CDR1 and CDR2 from the germline V gene are SNHLY and FYNNEI. This CDR3 has 13 residues. V shed 1 base and J shed 8 bases, with 9 bases lying between them. The CDR3 DNA sequence: TGTGCCAGCAGTGAAGTAACCCGGGATGAGCAGTTCTTC. Amino acids: CASSEVTRDEQFF.

This clonotype was counted a few times. The chain employs TRBV14 and TRBJ1-2, with a weak D call TRBD1 (5 bases). The CDR3 covers 15 residues. CDR1 SGHDN and CDR2 FVKESK come from the germline V gene. V was pared by 0 bases and J by 4 bases, with 12 bases between. The CDR3 sequence is CASSQEARGIYGYTF. The DNA for the CDR3 is TGTGCCAGCAGCCAAGAAGCCCGGGGCATCTATGGCTACACCTTC.

This rearrangement joins TRBV5-1 to TRBJ1-2, with D possibly matching TRBD1 (5 bases). Germline values: CDR1 SGHRS, CDR2 YFSETQ. The ends were cut back, 4 bases at V and 4 bases at J, with 14 bases in the middle. The CDR3 is 14 residues long. For the CDR3, the DNA is TGCGCCAGCAGCGAATCTAGTGGGGGCTATGGCTACACCTTC. It yields the protein CASSESSGGYGYTF.

This clonotype came up a few times. The chain uses TRBV10-3 and TRBJ2-3, with 9 positions matching TRBD2. V trimming: 3 bases; J trimming: 0 bases; junction bases outside the gene matches: 4. The length of the CDR3 is 16 residues. From germline, CDR1 is ENHRY and CDR2 SYGVKD. This chain's CDR3 is CAISDLRGGSTDTQYF. The CDR3, as DNA: TGTGCCATCAGTGATCTGCGGGGGGGTAGCACAGATACGCAGTATTTT.

This clonotype was counted ten times or more. One junction end disagrees with the germline gene, perhaps due to a read error. V gene TRBV2 combines with J gene TRBJ2-3; D remains unclear. Germline loops: CDR1 SNHLY, CDR2 FYNNEI. This CDR3 has 14 residues. The CDR3 DNA is TGTGTCAGCAAGGAAGGCCTTTCCACAGATACGCAGTATTTT. Encoded protein: CVSKEGLSTDTQYF.

This rearrangement joins TRBV6-1 to TRBJ2-7, with D possibly matching TRBD2 (6 bases). This CDR3 is 15 amino acids long. V gave up 9 bases and J gave up 0 bases, with 18 bases separating them. In germline, CDR1 is MNHNS, CDR2 SASEGT. DNA of the CDR3: TGTGCCAGTAACCAAGGCGGGGCCGCCTCCTACGAGCAGTACTTC. Encoded protein: CASNQGGAASYEQYF.

This rearrangement joins TRBV18 to TRBJ2-7, with D perhaps TRBD1 (5 bases). V lost 4 bases and J lost 2, with 12 bases in between. The V gene's germline CDR1 is KGHSH and CDR2 LQKENI. The CDR3 consists of 14 residues. The CDR3 region has the DNA TGTGCCAGCTCACGAACGAGACAGCCCTACGAGCAGTACTTC. This sequence encodes CASSRTRQPYEQYF.

The sample holds a few counts of this clonotype. CDR3 residues: CASKPLRDEGYTF. The CDR3 DNA sequence: TGTGCCAGCAAGCCTCTCAGGGACGAAGGCTACACCTTC. The chain employs TRBV6-1 and TRBJ1-2; a possible D gene is TRBD1 (5 bases). Germline V gene data show CDR1 as MNHNS and CDR2 as SASEGT. V was pared by 7 bases and J by 8 bases, with 17 bases between. The CDR3 is 13 amino acids.

This clonotype was detected many times. This chain links TRBV12-3 or TRBV12-4 with TRBJ1-3, with unresolved D. V was cut by 1 base and J by 1 base, with 5 bases left in between. The CDR3 contains 14 residues. DNA of the CDR3: TGTGCCAGCAGTTTAGTTATTTCTGGAAACACCATATATTTT. It translates to CASSLVISGNTIYF.

The chain carries TRBV6-5 and TRBJ1-1; D may be TRBD1 (6 bases). V lost 4 bases, J lost 1 base, and 28 bases lay in between. The CDR3 sequence is 20 residues long. The germline gives CDR1 MNHEY, CDR2 SVGAGI. The chain's CDR3 is CASSSRPHRDQVHRNTEAFF. As DNA, the CDR3 is TGTGCCAGCAGTTCCCGGCCCCACAGGGACCAGGTCCACAGGAACACTGAAGCTTTCTTT.

This clonotype was seen repeatedly, ten times or more. This chain uses TRBV5-1 with TRBJ1-2, with unresolved D. CDR1 is SGHRS and CDR2 is YFSETQ in the germline V gene. The V end lost 2 bases, the J end lost 8 bases, and 10 bases lay between the germline ends. CDR3 length: 12 residues. The CDR3 region has the DNA TGCGCCAGCAGCTTAGGCCCGACGGGCTACACCTTC. The encoded protein is CASSLGPTGYTF.

This clonotype was picked up many times. This sequence joins TRBV5-1 and TRBJ1-1, with 7 bases aligning to TRBD1. Germline CDR1 and CDR2: SGHRS and YFSETQ. J lost 2 bases, V lost 4 bases, and 5 bases had no gene match. This CDR3 is built from 14 residues. The CDR3 DNA reads as TGCGCCAGCAGCCCCGGACAGGCTAACACTGAAGCTTTCTTT. Translating it yields CASSPGQANTEAFF.

At least ten counts were recorded for this clonotype. The V call is TRBV7-3, the J call TRBJ2-3; 9 bases align to TRBD2. Looked up from germline, CDR1 is SGHTA and CDR2 is FQGTGA. Losses at the gene ends were 4 bases for V and 3 bases for J; bases not matched to a gene: 2. The CDR3 loop spans 14 amino acids. Written as DNA, the CDR3 is TGTGCCAGCAGCTCCAGCGGGGGGACAGATACGCAGTATTTT. Protein product: CASSSSGGTDTQYF.